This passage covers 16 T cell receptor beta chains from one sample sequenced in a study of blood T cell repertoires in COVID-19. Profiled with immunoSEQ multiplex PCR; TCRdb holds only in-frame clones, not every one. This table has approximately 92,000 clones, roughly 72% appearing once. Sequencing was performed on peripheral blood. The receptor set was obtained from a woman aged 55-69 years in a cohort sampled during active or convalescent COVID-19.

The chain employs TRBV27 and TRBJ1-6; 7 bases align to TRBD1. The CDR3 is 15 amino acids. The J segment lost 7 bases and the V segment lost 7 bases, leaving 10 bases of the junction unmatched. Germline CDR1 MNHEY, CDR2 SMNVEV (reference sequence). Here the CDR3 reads CASTQGGGQNSPLHF. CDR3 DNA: TGTGCCAGCACCCAGGGGGGCGGACAGAATTCACCCCTCCACTTT.

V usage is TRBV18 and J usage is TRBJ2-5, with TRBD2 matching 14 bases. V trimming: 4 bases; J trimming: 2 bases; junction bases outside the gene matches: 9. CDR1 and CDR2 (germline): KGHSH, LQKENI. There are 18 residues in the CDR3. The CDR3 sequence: CASSLGLAGGSRQETQYF. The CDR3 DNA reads TGTGCCAGCTCACTCGGACTAGCGGGGGGATCTCGACAAGAGACCCAGTACTTC.

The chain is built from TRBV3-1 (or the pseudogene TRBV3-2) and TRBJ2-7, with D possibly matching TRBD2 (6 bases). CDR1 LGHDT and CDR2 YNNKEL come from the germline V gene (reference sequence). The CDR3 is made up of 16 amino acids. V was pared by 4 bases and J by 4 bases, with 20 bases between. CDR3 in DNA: TGTGCCAGCAGCCCGAGCGCGGGAAGGGGCGCATACGAGCAGTACTTC. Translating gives CASSPSAGRGAYEQYF.

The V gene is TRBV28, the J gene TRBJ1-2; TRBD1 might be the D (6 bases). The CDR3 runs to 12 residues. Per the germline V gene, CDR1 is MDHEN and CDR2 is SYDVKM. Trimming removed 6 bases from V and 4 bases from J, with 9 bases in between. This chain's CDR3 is CASSQGPYGYTF. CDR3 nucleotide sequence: TGTGCCAGCAGCCAGGGGCCCTATGGCTACACCTTC.

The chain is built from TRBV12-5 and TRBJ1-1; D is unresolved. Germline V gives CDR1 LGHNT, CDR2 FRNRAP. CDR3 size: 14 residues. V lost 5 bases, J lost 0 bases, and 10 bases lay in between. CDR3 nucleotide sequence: TGTGCTAGTGGTCATACAGTGATGAACACTGAAGCTTTCTTT. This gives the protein CASGHTVMNTEAFF.

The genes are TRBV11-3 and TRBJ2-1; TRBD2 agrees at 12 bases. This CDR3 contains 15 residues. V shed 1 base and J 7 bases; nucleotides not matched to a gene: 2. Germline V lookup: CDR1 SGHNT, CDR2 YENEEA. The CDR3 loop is CASSLGLAGGNEQFF. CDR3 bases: TGTGCCAGCAGCTTAGGGCTAGCGGGGGGGAATGAGCAGTTCTTC.

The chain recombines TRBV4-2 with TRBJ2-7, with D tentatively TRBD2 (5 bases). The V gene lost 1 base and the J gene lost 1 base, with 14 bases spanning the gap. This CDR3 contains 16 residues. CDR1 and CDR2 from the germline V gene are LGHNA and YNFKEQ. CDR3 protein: CASSQVGGWGSYEQYF. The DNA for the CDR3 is TGTGCCAGCAGCCAAGTCGGAGGCTGGGGATCCTACGAGCAGTACTTC.

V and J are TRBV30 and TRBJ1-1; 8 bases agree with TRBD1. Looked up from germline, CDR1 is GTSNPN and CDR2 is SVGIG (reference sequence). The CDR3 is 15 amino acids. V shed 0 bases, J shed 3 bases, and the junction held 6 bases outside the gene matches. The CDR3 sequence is CAWSVAGGEDTEAFF. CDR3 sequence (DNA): TGTGCCTGGAGTGTTGCAGGGGGCGAGGACACTGAAGCTTTCTTT. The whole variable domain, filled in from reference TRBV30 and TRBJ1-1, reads SQTIHQWPATLVQPVGSPLSLECTVEGTSNPNLYWYRQAAGRGLQLLFYSVGIGQISSEVPQNLSASRPQDRQFILSSKKLLLSDSGFYLCAWSVAGGEDTEAFFGQGTRLTVV.

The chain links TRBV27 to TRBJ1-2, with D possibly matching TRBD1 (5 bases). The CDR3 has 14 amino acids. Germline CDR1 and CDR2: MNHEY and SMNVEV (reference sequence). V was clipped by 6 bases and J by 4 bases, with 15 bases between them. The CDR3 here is CASRLGALGYGYTF. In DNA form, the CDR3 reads TGTGCCAGCAGGCTAGGGGCTTTGGGCTATGGCTACACCTTC.

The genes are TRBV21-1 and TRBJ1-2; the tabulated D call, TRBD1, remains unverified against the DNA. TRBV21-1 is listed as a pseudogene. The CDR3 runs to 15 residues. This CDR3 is CAISCRDRGNYGYTF. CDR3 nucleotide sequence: TGTGCCATTTCGTGCCGGGACAGAGGTAACTATGGCTACACCTTC.

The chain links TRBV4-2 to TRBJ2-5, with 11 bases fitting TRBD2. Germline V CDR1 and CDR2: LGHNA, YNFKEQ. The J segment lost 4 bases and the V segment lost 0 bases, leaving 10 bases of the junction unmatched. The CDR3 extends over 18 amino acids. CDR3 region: CASSQDIGLAGGRETQYF. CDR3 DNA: TGTGCCAGCAGCCAAGATATCGGGCTAGCGGGGGGTCGAGAGACCCAGTACTTC.

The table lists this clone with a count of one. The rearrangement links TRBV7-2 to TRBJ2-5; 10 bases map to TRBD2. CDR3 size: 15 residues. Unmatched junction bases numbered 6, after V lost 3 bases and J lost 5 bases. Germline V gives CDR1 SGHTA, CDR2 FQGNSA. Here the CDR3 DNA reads TGTGCCAGCAGCTTGAGAGCGGGGGGGCACGAGACCCAGTACTTC. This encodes CASSLRAGGHETQYF. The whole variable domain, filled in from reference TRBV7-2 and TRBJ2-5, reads GAGVSQSPSNKVTEKGKDVELRCDPISGHTALYWYRQSLGQGLEFLIYFQGNSAPDKSGLPSDRFSAERTGGSVSTLTIQRTQQEDSAVYLCASSLRAGGHETQYFGPGTRLLVL.

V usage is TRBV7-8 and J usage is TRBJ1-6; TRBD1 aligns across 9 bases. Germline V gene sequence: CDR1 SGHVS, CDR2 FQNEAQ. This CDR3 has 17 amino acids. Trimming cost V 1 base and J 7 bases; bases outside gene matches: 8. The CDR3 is CASSLVQTGTGNSPLHF. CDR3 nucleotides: TGTGCCAGCAGCTTAGTACAAACCGGGACAGGGAATTCACCCCTCCACTTT.

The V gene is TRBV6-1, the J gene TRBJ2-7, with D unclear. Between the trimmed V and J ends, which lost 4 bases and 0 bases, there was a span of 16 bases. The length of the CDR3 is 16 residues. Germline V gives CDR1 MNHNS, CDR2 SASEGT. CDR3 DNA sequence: TGTGCCAGCAGTGGACGCAGAGAAGAGCGCTCCTACGAGCAGTACTTC. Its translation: CASSGRREERSYEQYF.

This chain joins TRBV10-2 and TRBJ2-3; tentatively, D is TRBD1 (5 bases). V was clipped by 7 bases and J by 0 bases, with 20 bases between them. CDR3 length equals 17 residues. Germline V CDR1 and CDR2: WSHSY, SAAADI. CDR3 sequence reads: CASTRGPPRGSTDTQYF. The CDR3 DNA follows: TGCGCCAGCACCAGAGGACCGCCAAGGGGAAGCACAGATACGCAGTATTTT.

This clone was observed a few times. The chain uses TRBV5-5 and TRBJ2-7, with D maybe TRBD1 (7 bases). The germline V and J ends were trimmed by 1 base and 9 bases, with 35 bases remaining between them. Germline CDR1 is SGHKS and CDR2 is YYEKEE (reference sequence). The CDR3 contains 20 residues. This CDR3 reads CASSLLGEGGQRLLGDWQYF. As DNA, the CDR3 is TGTGCCAGCAGCTTGTTAGGCGAGGGGGGACAGCGCCTACTTGGGGACTGGCAGTACTTC. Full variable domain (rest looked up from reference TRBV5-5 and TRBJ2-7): DAGVTQSPTHLIKTRGQQVTLRCSPISGHKSVSWYQQVLGQGPQFIFQYYEKEERGRGNFPDRFSARQFPNYSSELNVNALLLGDSALYLCASSLLGEGGQRLLGDWQYFGPGTRLTVT.